This T cell receptor (beta chain) emerged from a study of T-cell reconstitution after alpha-beta-depleted transplantation in children. Study results and limitations: Reportedly, roughly two months post-transplant, alpha-beta T cells arose from several hundred expanded graft clones. Several patients had high TCRbeta diversity at day 60; it came from surviving recipient T cells and thymic progenitors. When one year had passed after transplant, most T-cell counts and diversity came from newly produced T cells.

In regard to this clonotype: The antigen is unknown.

Unique molecular identifiers featured in how the TCRbeta library was prepared. TCRdb redid the calling of the PCR reads with MiXCR, one entry per CDR3 protein. The data show around 300,000 distinct CDR3 sequences, around 25% seen once. This CDR3 contains 12 residues. Germline lookup yields CDR1 MGHDK and CDR2 SYGVNS. V was pared by 0 bases and J by 5 bases, with 4 bases between. The chain recombines TRBV25-1 with TRBJ2-5; D ambiguous. Here the sequenced sample was PBMCs, mostly from graft donor cells, taken 180 days after TCRalphabeta/CD19-depleted stem cell transplant. The clonotype was recovered from a male patient between 10 and 17 years old who had a stem cell transplant for acute lymphoblastic leukemia, so the T cells may come from the graft donor. CDR3 nucleotides: TGTGCCAGCAGTGAATATCCTGAGACCCAGTACTTC. Protein product: CASSEYPETQYF.